This TCR beta chain comes out of a study of T-cell memory formation after mild COVID-19. Across the whole study: Among the donors, TCR clusters were largely specific to each donor. General study points: Cross-reactive memory seemingly joined, as some responding clones were found in pre-infection memory.

TCRdb reprocessed the 5' RACE reads with MiXCR, giving one entry per CDR3 protein. The table lists roughly 300,000 distinct CDR3 sequences, roughly 13% of them singletons. Remarks on this clonotype: Antigen specificity is unknown.

The junction had 4 bases not matched to a gene; V was cut back by 4 bases and J by 7 bases. The germline V gene has CDR1 WSHSY and CDR2 SAAADI. This CDR3 contains 14 residues. This rearrangement joins TRBV10-2 to TRBJ1-1; TRBD1 matches at 12 bases. This clonotype originated in a man between 18 and 35 years old who had mild COVID-19 (a few samples of this study predate the infection). Cell type and time point are not known. The sample comprised PBMCs or a T cell subset sorted from them (not recorded which). As DNA, the CDR3 is TGCGCCAGCAGTGGGGGACAGGGGGCCGGTGAAGCTTTCTTT. Translation gives CASSGGQGAGEAFF.